These T cell receptor beta chains were read from a single sample in a study of cytomegalovirus exposure and HLA in healthy donors. Some clones are missing from TCRdb's copy, which holds only in-frame ones; the method was immunoSEQ multiplex PCR. The sample lists more than 110,000 clones, around 80% occurring once. The sequencing input was PBMCs. The receptors shown here come from a man between 40 and 49 years old in good health and CMV-seropositive. Each CDR3 is given with its conserved first and last residue. D genes are given only for firm matches. Size tells how often a clone was seen (once, few, many) or the class of an expanded clone, and some rows leave it out.

J: TRBJ2-7; V: TRBV28; D: -; size: -; CDR3: CASSYGGETYEQYF; DNA: TGTGCCAGCAGTTACGGCGGGGAAACCTACGAGCAGTACTTC
J: TRBJ1-5; V: TRBV27; D: TRBD1; size: -; CDR3: CASSPDRVGRTQPQHF; DNA: TGTGCCAGCAGTCCGGACAGGGTAGGTCGGACTCAGCCCCAGCATTTT
J: TRBJ2-6; V: TRBV6-1; D: -; size: -; CDR3: CASSGGLSMARGANVLTF; DNA: TGTGCCAGCAGTGGGGGGCTGTCCATGGCGAGGGGGGCCAACGTCCTGACTTTC
J: TRBJ2-1; V: TRBV28; D: TRBD2; size: few; CDR3: CASSSGLAERSSYNEQFF; DNA: TGTGCCAGCAGTTCGGGACTAGCGGAACGGAGCTCCTACAATGAGCAGTTCTTC
J: TRBJ1-1; V: TRBV4-2; D: -; size: -; CDR3: CASSRERGLRTEAFF; DNA: TGTGCCAGCAGCCGGGAGAGAGGGTTGAGAACTGAAGCTTTCTTT
J: TRBJ1-6; V: TRBV7-2; D: TRBD1; size: -; CDR3: CASSFTGTENSPLHF; DNA: TGTGCCAGCAGCTTTACCGGGACAGAAAATTCACCCCTCCACTTT
J: TRBJ1-2; V: TRBV19; D: TRBD1; size: -; CDR3: CASSVSPREGAGGYTF; DNA: TGTGCCAGTAGTGTCTCCCCCCGTGAGGGGGCGGGCGGCTACACCTTC
J: TRBJ2-3; V: TRBV11-2; D: -; size: -; CDR3: CASSSHGGSSTDTQYF; DNA: TGTGCCAGCAGCTCCCATGGAGGGTCTAGCACAGATACGCAGTATTTT
J: TRBJ1-3; V: TRBV18; D: -; size: -; CDR3: CASSPGGIGGNTIYF; DNA: TGTGCCAGCTCACCCGGGGGGATTGGCGGAAACACCATATATTTT
J: TRBJ1-5; V: TRBV5-8; D: -; size: -; CDR3: CASSWGRGGQPQHF; DNA: TGTGCCAGCAGCTGGGGGAGGGGTGGTCAGCCCCAGCATTTT
J: TRBJ2-1; V: TRBV18; D: TRBD1; size: -; CDR3: CASSPGQGAKNEQFF; DNA: TGTGCCAGCTCACCAGGACAGGGGGCTAAAAATGAGCAGTTCTTC
J: TRBJ1-1; V: TRBV5-1; D: -; size: -; CDR3: CASSLEGRSEAEAFF; DNA: TGCGCCAGCAGCTTGGAAGGTAGGAGCGAGGCTGAAGCTTTCTTT
J: TRBJ1-1; V: TRBV30; D: TRBD1; size: -; CDR3: CAWSRTGSTEAFF; DNA: TGTGCCTGGAGTCGGACAGGGAGCACTGAAGCTTTCTTT
J: TRBJ1-1; V: TRBV18; D: -; size: -; CDR3: CASSPIGQTMNTEAFF; DNA: TGTGCCAGCTCACCAATCGGACAGACCATGAACACTGAAGCTTTCTTT
J: TRBJ1-2; V: TRBV5-1; D: TRBD1; size: once; CDR3: CASSLVQTGGYTF; DNA: TGCGCCAGCAGCTTGGTGCAGACAGGGGGCTACACCTTC
J: TRBJ1-4; V: TRBV7-9; D: -; size: -; CDR3: CASSSGSGIEKLFF; DNA: TGTGCCAGCAGCTCAGGATCGGGGATTGAAAAACTGTTTTTT
J: TRBJ1-1; V: TRBV18; D: TRBD1; size: -; CDR3: CASSQQTGEYTEAFF; DNA: TGTGCCAGCTCACAACAGACAGGGGAATACACTGAAGCTTTCTTT
J: TRBJ2-7; V: TRBV9; D: TRBD2; size: -; CDR3: CASSVGGGPYEQYF; DNA: TGTGCCAGCAGCGTAGGGGGGGGTCCCTACGAGCAGTACTTC
J: TRBJ1-5; V: TRBV19; D: TRBD1; size: -; CDR3: CASSLNLDREVKNQPQHF; DNA: TGTGCCAGTAGCCTTAACTTGGACAGGGAGGTTAAAAATCAGCCCCAGCATTTT
J: TRBJ1-3; V: TRBV13; D: TRBD1; size: -; CDR3: CASNRGGDTIYF; DNA: TGTGCCAGCAACAGGGGTGGAGACACCATATATTTT
J: TRBJ2-4; V: TRBV7-9; D: -; size: few; CDR3: CASSPGRLDPLAKNIQYF; DNA: TGTGCCAGCAGCCCGGGGAGACTGGACCCTTTAGCCAAAAACATTCAGTACTTC
J: TRBJ2-7; V: TRBV6-6; D: -; size: -; CDR3: CASRTDSYEQYF; DNA: TGTGCCAGTCGGACAGACTCCTACGAGCAGTACTTC
J: TRBJ1-2; V: TRBV30; D: -; size: -; CDR3: CAWSYLQGFNGYTF; DNA: TGTGCCTGGAGTTATTTACAGGGTTTTAACGGCTACACCTTC
J: TRBJ1-4; V: TRBV6-5; D: -; size: -; CDR3: CASSYSNGAGNEKLFF; DNA: TGTGCCAGCAGTTACTCGAATGGGGCCGGTAATGAAAAACTGTTTTTT
J: TRBJ2-7; V: TRBV5-4; D: TRBD1; size: -; CDR3: CASSLVGRGPEQYF; DNA: TGTGCCAGCAGCTTGGTTGGCAGGGGGCCCGAGCAGTACTTC
J: TRBJ2-3; V: TRBV29-1; D: TRBD2; size: -; CDR3: CSVESPRTSGSLDTQYF; DNA: TGCAGCGTTGAATCCCCCCGGACTAGCGGCTCTTTGGATACGCAGTATTTT
J: TRBJ1-6; V: TRBV4-3; D: TRBD1; size: -; CDR3: CASSGTGGSSYNSPLHF; DNA: TGCGCCAGCAGCGGGACAGGGGGTAGCTCCTATAATTCACCCCTCCACTTT
J: TRBJ2-2; V: TRBV27; D: TRBD1; size: -; CDR3: CASSLPDRVNTGELFF; DNA: TGTGCCAGCAGTTTGCCGGACAGGGTAAACACCGGGGAGCTGTTTTTT
J: TRBJ2-1; V: TRBV5-1; D: -; size: once; CDR3: CASTSLGGRGAYNEQFF; DNA: TGCGCCAGCACCTCCTTGGGGGGCAGGGGGGCCTACAATGAGCAGTTCTTC
J: TRBJ1-1; V: TRBV7-9; D: -; size: -; CDR3: CASSILLRVRRTEAFF; DNA: TGTGCCAGCAGCATACTCCTCAGGGTAAGGCGGACTGAAGCTTTCTTT
J: TRBJ1-1; V: TRBV18; D: -; size: -; CDR3: CASSPEQLDWPNTEAFF; DNA: TGTGCCAGCTCCCCTGAACAATTGGACTGGCCAAACACTGAAGCTTTCTTT
J: TRBJ2-1; V: TRBV6-5; D: -; size: few; CDR3: CASSDGISYNEQFF; DNA: TGTGCCAGCAGCGACGGGATCTCCTACAATGAGCAGTTCTTC
J: TRBJ2-3; V: TRBV4-1; D: TRBD2; size: -; CDR3: CASSMTSGGDTQYF; DNA: TGCGCCAGCAGCATGACTAGCGGGGGGGATACGCAGTATTTT
J: TRBJ1-4; V: TRBV4-1; D: -; size: -; CDR3: CASSQDLRKRLFF; DNA: TGCGCCAGCAGCCAAGATCTGCGAAAGAGGCTGTTTTTT
J: TRBJ2-1; V: TRBV18; D: TRBD2; size: once; CDR3: CASSRASGRRSNEQFF; DNA: TGTGCCAGCTCACGGGCTAGCGGGAGGAGAAGCAATGAGCAGTTCTTC
J: TRBJ2-5; V: TRBV29-1; D: -; size: -; CDR3: CSVEGSGIQETQYF; DNA: TGCAGCGTTGAAGGTTCGGGGATTCAAGAGACCCAGTACTTC
J: TRBJ1-1; V: TRBV27; D: -; size: -; CDR3: CASNQRQGRRDTEAFF; DNA: TGTGCCAGCAATCAAAGGCAGGGTAGGAGGGACACTGAAGCTTTCTTT
J: TRBJ1-5; V: TRBV4-2; D: TRBD1; size: -; CDR3: CASSHPGQGANQPQHF; DNA: TGTGCCAGCAGCCACCCCGGGCAGGGGGCTAATCAGCCCCAGCATTTT
J: TRBJ2-3; V: TRBV5-1; D: TRBD2; size: -; CDR3: CASSLASGGTDTQYF; DNA: TGCGCCAGCAGCTTGGCTAGCGGGGGGACAGATACGCAGTATTTT
J: TRBJ1-3; V: TRBV4-2; D: -; size: -; CDR3: CASSQVGGGSGNTIYF; DNA: TGTGCCAGCAGCCAAGTCGGCGGCGGCTCTGGAAACACCATATATTTT
J: TRBJ2-1; V: TRBV10-3; D: -; size: -; CDR3: CAISEAVTKGNEQFF; DNA: TGTGCCATCAGTGAAGCGGTCACTAAGGGCAATGAGCAGTTCTTC
J: TRBJ1-2; V: TRBV5-1; D: TRBD1; size: -; CDR3: CASSWETGANYGYTF; DNA: TGCGCCAGCAGCTGGGAGACAGGGGCAAACTATGGCTACACCTTC
J: TRBJ2-7; V: TRBV13; D: -; size: -; CDR3: CASSLFRLEEQYF; DNA: TGTGCCAGCAGTTTATTCCGCCTGGAGGAGCAGTACTTC
J: TRBJ1-3; V: TRBV9; D: TRBD1; size: -; CDR3: CASSERDSGNTIYF; DNA: TGTGCCAGCAGCGAAAGGGACAGCGGAAACACCATATATTTT
J: TRBJ1-1; V: TRBV7-2; D: -; size: -; CDR3: CASSFIGQLSEAFF; DNA: TGTGCCAGCAGCTTTATTGGACAACTTTCTGAAGCTTTCTTT
J: TRBJ2-7; V: TRBV5-1; D: TRBD1; size: once; CDR3: CASSLVGQGNYEQYF; DNA: TGCGCCAGCAGCTTGGTGGGACAGGGAAACTACGAGCAGTACTTC
J: TRBJ2-1; V: TRBV6-5; D: -; size: few; CDR3: CASSPMRYNEQFF; DNA: TGTGCCAGCAGCCCCATGCGGTACAATGAGCAGTTCTTC
J: TRBJ1-1; V: TRBV7-2; D: TRBD1; size: few; CDR3: CASSPPGQGADEAFF; DNA: TGTGCCAGCAGCCCGCCGGGACAGGGGGCGGATGAAGCTTTCTTT
J: TRBJ2-2; V: TRBV2; D: TRBD1; size: few; CDR3: CASKRGTVDTGELFF; DNA: TGTGCCAGCAAGAGGGGGACAGTGGATACCGGGGAGCTGTTTTTT
J: TRBJ2-3; V: TRBV9; D: TRBD2; size: -; CDR3: CASSVSSGSGTDTQYF; DNA: TGTGCCAGCAGCGTATCTAGCGGGAGCGGCACAGATACGCAGTATTTT
J: TRBJ2-7; V: TRBV7-9; D: TRBD2; size: -; CDR3: CASSSSGGSYEQYF; DNA: TGTGCCAGCAGCAGTAGCGGGGGCTCCTACGAGCAGTACTTC
J: TRBJ2-7; V: TRBV5-6; D: -; size: -; CDR3: CASSAGFEQYF; DNA: TGTGCCAGCAGCGCAGGGTTCGAGCAGTACTTC
J: TRBJ2-6; V: TRBV28; D: TRBD2; size: once; CDR3: CASRPWGGGGWNSGANVLTF; DNA: TGTGCCAGCAGACCCTGGGGCGGGGGAGGGTGGAACTCTGGGGCCAACGTCCTGACTTTC
J: TRBJ1-2; V: TRBV5-4; D: TRBD1; size: -; CDR3: CASSPPPSAGGYYGYTF; DNA: TGTGCCAGCAGCCCACCCCCATCGGCAGGGGGCTACTATGGCTACACCTTC
J: TRBJ2-2; V: TRBV5-4; D: TRBD1; size: few; CDR3: CASSTQTGGAGELFF; DNA: TGTGCCAGCAGCACCCAGACAGGGGGCGCCGGGGAGCTGTTTTTT
J: TRBJ1-2; V: TRBV4-3; D: -; size: -; CDR3: CASSQGWTENYGYTF; DNA: TGCGCCAGCAGCCAAGGGTGGACAGAGAACTATGGCTACACCTTC